This T cell receptor beta chain was identified in a study of blood T cell repertoires in COVID-19. Study details: The United States, Italy and Spain provided the acute and convalescent COVID-19 samples. From T cells, B-cell-depleted T cells, or PBMCs came the material, which was cDNA or gDNA.

In the study's own analysis: Amplification with reference gene primers provided the estimates of nucleated cell counts. The protocol was immunoSEQ multiplex PCR, while the TCRdb copy is restricted to in-frame clones and leaves out a portion. Clone size and V and J calls were adopted from that table, with D and trimming inferred from the DNA. The repertoire holds under 200,000 clones, with about nine tenths as singletons. Trimming at V came to 2 bases and at J to 5 bases, leaving 7 bases not matched to a gene. CDR1 SEHNR and CDR2 FQNEAQ come from the germline V gene (reference sequence). This CDR3 is 16 amino acids long.

Material: peripheral blood. V gene TRBV7-9 combines with J gene TRBJ2-5; 11 bases are shared with TRBD2. This clonotype was sampled from a woman aged 70-85 years with acute or convalescent COVID-19. The CDR3, as DNA: TGTGCCAGCAGCTTAAGACTAGCGGGATTAGGGGAGACCCAGTACTTC. As protein: CASSLRLAGLGETQYF.